Described below is a single T cell receptor (beta chain) sequence and its context. Its antigen is not known. CDR1 and CDR2 (germline): SQVTM, ANQGSEA. The CDR3 totals 14 residues. Losses at the gene ends were 6 bases for V and 1 base for J; bases not matched to a gene: 8. Here immunoSEQ multiplex PCR was the method, and the copy in TCRdb shows in-frame clones only, minus some. This sample yields around 40,000 clones, of which around three quarters are seen a single time; about 24% belongs to the top ten. These data originate in a study of OX40 agonist ivuxolimab in advanced cancers. Study findings and constraints: Near-lowest levels of clonal expansion characterized partial responders at 0.1-3.0 mg/kg.

This receptor was obtained from an adult with an advanced solid tumor such as melanoma, head and neck, liver or kidney cancer. Specimen: CD4+ or CD8+ T cells sorted from blood, collected in a trial of the OX40 agonist ivuxolimab. The chain has TRBV29-1 and TRBJ2-5; 7 bases align to TRBD1. The CDR3 region has the DNA TGCAGCGTAGCTTTCGGGACAGTCCAAGAGACCCAGTACTTC. Protein: CSVAFGTVQETQYF.